A single sample is the source of the 27 T cell receptor beta chains below, sequenced in a study of blood T cell repertoires in COVID-19. TCRdb keeps only in-frame clones here, not all; method: immunoSEQ multiplex PCR. The sample has a few hundred thousand clones; 88% are singletons. Sequencing was done on a sample of PBMCs or T cells enriched from blood (not recorded which). The receptors derive from a woman between 55 and 75 years old in a cohort exposed to, infected with or recovered from COVID-19 (not recorded which).

The V gene is TRBV28, the J gene TRBJ1-2; 7 bases line up with TRBD1. The CDR3 sequence is 17 residues long. Trimming cost V 5 bases and J 0 bases; bases outside gene matches: 12. Per germline, CDR1 MDHEN and CDR2 SYDVKM. The CDR3 DNA reads as TGTGCCAGCAGTGGATTCGGGACAGCTACTTCTAACTATGGCTACACCTTC. It is translated as CASSGFGTATSNYGYTF.

The chain couples TRBV7-9 to TRBJ2-3; TRBD2 matches at 10 bases. The CDR3 consists of 16 residues. Losses at the gene ends were 5 bases for V and 2 bases for J; bases not matched to a gene: 7. Germline loops: CDR1 SEHNR, CDR2 FQNEAQ (reference sequence). The CDR3 sequence is CASSPGTSEYTDTQYF. In nucleotides, the CDR3 is TGTGCCAGCAGCCCCGGGACTAGCGAGTACACAGATACGCAGTATTTT.

This rearrangement joins TRBV5-6 to TRBJ2-2; tentatively, D is TRBD1 (6 bases). Per the germline V gene, CDR1 is SGHDT and CDR2 is YYEEEE. V was clipped by 0 bases and J by 4 bases, with 10 bases between them. The CDR3 extends over 15 amino acids. The CDR3 DNA reads TGTGCCAGCAGCTTGGAGAGGGGGACCACCGGGGAGCTGTTTTTT. This gives the protein CASSLERGTTGELFF.

CDR3 in DNA: TGTGCCAGCAGCCGCGGGACAGGGGAGGGGAGGGAGCAGTTCTTC. Protein sequence: CASSRGTGEGREQFF. V is TRBV5-4 and J is TRBJ2-1; TRBD1 matches at 10 bases. CDR1 is SGHNT, CDR2 YYREEE, per germline (reference sequence). The CDR3 covers 15 residues. V lost 4 bases, J lost 10 bases, and 11 bases stayed unmatched.

V and J are TRBV3-1 (or the pseudogene TRBV3-2) and TRBJ1-3; maybe TRBD1 (5 bases). This CDR3 region has 15 residues. V was cut by 6 bases and J by 4 bases, with 16 bases left in between. Germline CDR1 LGHDT, CDR2 YNNKEL (reference sequence). The CDR3 nucleotides read TGTGCCAGCAGGGGGAACGACAGAACGGGAAACACCATATATTTT. This sequence encodes CASRGNDRTGNTIYF.

The chain uses TRBV14 and TRBJ2-1; D perhaps matches TRBD2 (6 bases). V shed 1 base and J shed 3 bases, with 13 bases lying between them. Per the germline V gene, CDR1 is SGHDN and CDR2 is FVKESK. This CDR3 has 16 residues. As DNA, the CDR3 is TGTGCCAGCAGCCAAGCGGGAGTAAGTGACTACAATGAGCAGTTCTTC. Its protein product is CASSQAGVSDYNEQFF.

V and J are TRBV3-1 (or the pseudogene TRBV3-2) and TRBJ2-7, with D perhaps TRBD2 (6 bases). V dropped 3 bases and J dropped 0 bases, with 12 bases sitting between them. CDR3 length: 15 amino acids. Germline V lookup: CDR1 LGHDT, CDR2 YNNKEL (reference sequence). The CDR3 nucleotides read TGTGCCAGCAGCCAGGTGGGGACTGACTCCTACGAGCAGTACTTC. This sequence encodes CASSQVGTDSYEQYF.

The V call is TRBV7-3, the J call TRBJ2-1, with 7 bases that match TRBD2. The length of the CDR3 is 16 residues. Germline V gives CDR1 SGHTA, CDR2 FQGTGA. Trimming at V came to 1 base and at J to 3 bases, leaving 6 bases not matched to a gene. CDR3 in DNA: TGTGCCAGCAGCTTAATTGCGGGAGTCGGCTACAATGAGCAGTTCTTC. Translating gives CASSLIAGVGYNEQFF.

The rearrangement links TRBV18 to TRBJ1-4, with TRBD1 matching over 7 bases. CDR1 is KGHSH and CDR2 is LQKENI in the germline V gene. The CDR3 runs to 14 residues. The junction had 3 bases not matched to a gene; V was cut back by 2 bases and J by 6 bases. The CDR3 DNA follows: TGTGCCAGCTCACCATCCGACAGGGATGAAAAACTGTTTTTT. Encoded protein: CASSPSDRDEKLFF.

V and J are TRBV7-9 and TRBJ1-6, with 7 positions matching TRBD1. This CDR3 has 14 amino acids. V trimming: 5 bases; J trimming: 6 bases; junction bases outside the gene matches: 4. The germline gives CDR1 SEHNR, CDR2 FQNEAQ (reference sequence). CDR3 sequence reads: CASSLQGPNSPLHF. CDR3 coding DNA: TGTGCCAGCAGCCTACAGGGGCCTAATTCACCCCTCCACTTT.

The chain combines TRBV2 with TRBJ2-5; D is uncertain. With 6 bases removed from V and 5 bases from J, the gap between germline ends came to 7 bases. This CDR3 spans 11 amino acids. Germline CDR1 and CDR2: SNHLY and FYNNEI. The CDR3 bases are TGTGCCAGCAGCGCGCGTGAGACCCAGTACTTC. It encodes CASSARETQYF.

This chain connects TRBV7-2 to TRBJ2-1; 8 positions agree with TRBD1. Trimming cost V 2 bases and J 7 bases; bases outside gene matches: 4. From germline, CDR1 is SGHTA and CDR2 FQGNSA. This CDR3 region has 14 residues. This CDR3 is CASSLLQGVNEQFF. The DNA for the CDR3 is TGTGCCAGCAGCTTACTACAGGGGGTGAATGAGCAGTTCTTC.

V usage is TRBV7-9 and J usage is TRBJ1-5; 7 bases are shared with TRBD1. The CDR3 consists of 14 residues. Per germline, CDR1 SEHNR and CDR2 FQNEAQ (reference sequence). Losses at the gene ends were 6 bases for V and 5 bases for J; bases not matched to a gene: 7. The CDR3 protein is CASSPGGPYQPQHF. DNA of the CDR3: TGTGCCAGCAGTCCAGGGGGGCCTTATCAGCCCCAGCATTTT.

The chain has TRBV5-1 and TRBJ1-4, with D possibly matching TRBD1 (6 bases). V lost 3 bases, J lost 8 bases, and 14 bases lay in between. Germline CDR1 and CDR2: SGHRS and YFSETQ. CDR3 length equals 14 residues. For the CDR3, the DNA is TGCGCCAGCAGCTCCCGGGACATAGACGAAAAACTGTTTTTT. It encodes CASSSRDIDEKLFF. The variable domain in full, completed from reference TRBV5-1 and TRBJ1-4, reads KAGVTQTPRYLIKTRGQQVTLSCSPISGHRSVSWYQQTPGQGLQFLFEYFSETQRNKGNFPGRFSGRQFSNSRSEMNVSTLELGDSALYLCASSSRDIDEKLFFGSGTQLSVL.

The J gene is TRBJ2-1, the V gene TRBV5-1; tentative D call: TRBD2 (6 bases). The germline V and J ends were trimmed by 7 bases and 4 bases, with 12 bases remaining between them. The germline V gene has CDR1 SGHRS and CDR2 YFSETQ. The CDR3 has 13 residues. The CDR3 loop reads CASGGSGYNEQFF. CDR3 sequence (DNA): TGCGCCAGCGGGGGTAGCGGATACAATGAGCAGTTCTTC.

The V gene is TRBV3-1 (or the pseudogene TRBV3-2), the J gene TRBJ1-4; 8 nucleotides line up with TRBD1. This CDR3 spans 17 amino acids. CDR1 and CDR2 (germline): LGHDT, YNNKEL (reference sequence). The V and J ends lost 4 bases and 7 bases, in that order; junction bases with no gene match: 14. The CDR3 spells CASSPGQGRTGGEKLFF. The CDR3 DNA reads TGTGCCAGCAGCCCCGGACAGGGTCGGACGGGTGGTGAAAAACTGTTTTTT.

The J gene is TRBJ1-4, the V gene TRBV28, with 8 bases lining up with TRBD1. V lost 5 bases, J lost 3 bases, and 8 bases stayed unmatched. CDR1 and CDR2 from the germline V gene are MDHEN and SYDVKM. The CDR3 loop spans 16 amino acids. CDR3 amino acids: CASSQLSGGSNEKLFF. The CDR3 coding sequence is TGTGCCAGCAGTCAACTTTCAGGGGGCTCTAATGAAAAACTGTTTTTT. The full variable domain, in which reference TRBV28 and TRBJ1-4 provide the parts outside the CDR3, is DVKVTQSSRYLVKRTGEKVFLECVQDMDHENMFWYRQDPGLGLRLIYFSYDVKMKEKGDIPEGYSVSREKKERFSLILESASTNQTSMYLCASSQLSGGSNEKLFFGSGTQLSVL.

The chain is built from TRBV4-1 and TRBJ2-7; D is undetermined. V dropped 2 bases and J dropped 2 bases, with 13 bases sitting between them. The germline CDR1 and CDR2 sequences are MGHRA and YSYEKL. The CDR3 has 15 amino acids. The CDR3 region has the DNA TGCGCCAGCAGCCAAAACACGGGTCCCCCCTACGAGCAGTACTTC. Translated: CASSQNTGPPYEQYF.

CDR3: CASSVAGGWETQYF. The CDR3 nucleotides read TGTGCCAGCAGCGTAGCGGGAGGTTGGGAGACCCAGTACTTC. J is TRBJ2-5 and V is TRBV9; 7 bases fit TRBD2. With V trimmed by 0 bases and J by 5 bases, 4 bases remained unmatched. The CDR3 contains 14 residues. Germline V gene lookup returns CDR1 SGDLS and CDR2 YYNGEE. Full variable domain (missing parts from reference TRBV9 and TRBJ2-5): DSGVTQTPKHLITATGQRVTLRCSPRSGDLSVYWYQQSLDQGLQFLIQYYNGEERAKGNILERFSAQQFPDLHSELNLSSLELGDSALYFCASSVAGGWETQYFGPGTRLLVL.

The rearrangement uses TRBV2 and TRBJ2-2, with 15 bases matching TRBD2. This CDR3 region has 16 residues. The junction had 2 bases not matched to a gene; V was cut back by 6 bases and J by 3 bases. Germline CDR1 reads SNHLY; CDR2 reads FYNNEI. This chain's CDR3 is CASSGLAGGDTGELFF. The DNA of the CDR3 is TGTGCCAGCAGCGGACTAGCGGGAGGGGACACCGGGGAGCTGTTTTTT.

The chain links TRBV6-5 to TRBJ1-2; maybe TRBD1 (5 bases). Germline V gene sequence: CDR1 MNHEY, CDR2 SVGAGI. The germline V and J ends were trimmed by 5 bases and 8 bases, with 12 bases remaining between them. The CDR3 loop spans 12 amino acids. The CDR3 DNA is TGTGCCAGCAGTACCTCAGGGAACGGCTACACCTTC. This codes for CASSTSGNGYTF.

This chain uses TRBV7-2 with TRBJ1-2, with D maybe TRBD1 (6 bases). The CDR3 has 14 amino acids. Looked up from germline, CDR1 is SGHTA and CDR2 is FQGNSA. Deletions cut 3 bases from V and 0 bases from J, with 8 bases between. The DNA for the CDR3 is TGTGCCAGCAGCTTTAACAGGGCTAACTATGGCTACACCTTC. Translated, it gives CASSFNRANYGYTF.

The chain has TRBV2 and TRBJ1-4; weak D call: TRBD1 (5 bases). V was shortened by 4 bases and J by 8 bases, with 23 bases between the two germline ends. Germline V gives CDR1 SNHLY, CDR2 FYNNEI. The CDR3 extends over 17 amino acids. The CDR3 sequence is CASSGFSFGAGREKLFF. CDR3 coding DNA: TGTGCCAGCAGTGGATTTAGTTTTGGGGCCGGCAGGGAAAAACTGTTTTTT.

This clone appeared a few times. This chain joins TRBV19 and TRBJ2-7; TRBD1 agrees at 7 bases. Per germline, CDR1 LNHDA and CDR2 SQIVND (reference sequence). V shed 5 bases and J 1 base; nucleotides not matched to a gene: 11. CDR3 length: 16 amino acids. The CDR3 sequence is CASSPLRQGGSYEQYF. CDR3 DNA: TGTGCCAGTAGTCCCTTGAGACAGGGTGGGTCCTACGAGCAGTACTTC. Together with reference TRBV19 and TRBJ2-7, the CDR3 gives the full variable domain: DGGITQSPKYLFRKEGQNVTLSCEQNLNHDAMYWYRQDPGQGLRLIYYSQIVNDFQKGDIAEGYSVSREKKESFPLTVTSAQKNPTAFYLCASSPLRQGGSYEQYFGPGTRLTVT.

V and J are TRBV2 and TRBJ2-1; D ambiguous. The CDR3 sequence is 12 residues long. The ends were cut back, 4 bases at V and 6 bases at J, with 7 bases in the middle. Germline V gene sequence: CDR1 SNHLY, CDR2 FYNNEI. The CDR3 loop is CASSGSFNEQFF. The CDR3 nucleotides read TGTGCCAGCAGTGGTAGCTTCAATGAGCAGTTCTTC.

The chain employs TRBV19 and TRBJ1-1; TRBD1 aligns across 8 bases. V shed 4 bases and J 1 base; nucleotides not matched to a gene: 5. Germline CDR1 is LNHDA and CDR2 is SQIVND (reference sequence). There are 15 residues in the CDR3. The CDR3 DNA reads TGTGCCAGTAGTACTACCGGGACAGGGAACACTGAAGCTTTCTTT. Encoded protein: CASSTTGTGNTEAFF.

This chain links TRBV19 with TRBJ1-4; weak D call: TRBD1 (5 bases). Germline assignment: CDR1 LNHDA and CDR2 SQIVND (reference sequence). The V and J ends lost 5 bases and 2 bases respectively, with 9 bases between them. The CDR3 totals 14 residues. The CDR3 region is CASSERGTNEKLFF. In DNA form, the CDR3 reads TGTGCCAGTAGTGAACGGGGGACTAATGAAAAACTGTTTTTT.